These 8 T cell receptor beta chains were sequenced from one sample in a study of shared clonotypes between healthy human individuals. Sequencing was performed with immunoSEQ multiplex PCR; in TCRdb, only in-frame clones are kept and a portion is missing. The table has around 1.4 million clones, around 98.5% seen once. The specimen sequenced was naive CD4+ T cells sorted from blood. Subset defined: CD45RA+ positively selected. The receptor set was obtained from a man aged 25 to 45 in good health.

Turning to this clone: The sample holds other DNA sequences that translate to the same CDR3. V is TRBV5-1 and J is TRBJ2-7; 7 positions agree with TRBD2. Trimming cost V 2 bases and J 3 bases; bases outside gene matches: 2. There are 13 residues in the CDR3. The germline CDR1 and CDR2 sequences are SGHRS and YFSETQ. CDR3: CASSFPGGYEQYF. CDR3 sequence (DNA): TGCGCCAGCAGCTTTCCGGGGGGCTACGAGCAGTACTTC.

V and J are TRBV5-5 and TRBJ2-1, with D unresolved. V lost 0 bases, J lost 10 bases, and 14 bases lay in between. From germline, CDR1 is SGHKS and CDR2 YYEKEE (reference sequence). This CDR3 is built from 14 residues. CDR3 in amino acids: CASSLAGPRPEQFF. The CDR3 region has the DNA TGTGCCAGCAGCTTGGCCGGGCCCCGCCCCGAGCAGTTCTTC.

The chain joins TRBV2 to TRBJ2-5; 7 nucleotides align to TRBD1. The germline gives CDR1 SNHLY, CDR2 FYNNEI. The junction had 7 bases not matched to a gene; V was cut back by 7 bases and J by 5 bases. The CDR3 runs 13 residues. The CDR3 coding sequence is TGTGCCAGCACCAGGGGGATGAGGGAGACCCAGTACTTC. As protein: CASTRGMRETQYF.

The V and J genes are TRBV27 and TRBJ2-7; 7 positions match TRBD1. The CDR3 extends over 14 amino acids. CDR1 is MNHEY, CDR2 SMNVEV, per germline (reference sequence). The J segment lost 2 bases and the V segment lost 6 bases, leaving 7 bases of the junction unmatched. The CDR3, as DNA: TGTGCCAGCAGCTTTAAAGGGGGCCCCTACGAGCAGTACTTC. Residues: CASSFKGGPYEQYF.

V is TRBV25-1 and J is TRBJ2-7; a possible D gene is TRBD2 (6 bases). V was trimmed by 3 bases and J by 2 bases, leaving 11 bases between them. Looked up from germline, CDR1 is MGHDK and CDR2 is SYGVNS. The CDR3 totals 14 residues. The CDR3 sequence is CASSDWRGAYEQYF. The DNA for the CDR3 is TGTGCCAGCAGTGACTGGCGGGGTGCCTACGAGCAGTACTTC.

In the case of this clone: Other DNA sequences from this sample encode an identical CDR3 as well. This chain joins TRBV11-2 and TRBJ2-7; D gene ambiguous. This CDR3 has 12 amino acids. Trimming took 0 bases from V and 4 from J, leaving 4 bases between them. Germline assignment: CDR1 SGHAT and CDR2 FQNNGV. CDR3 sequence: CASSLDRYEQYF. CDR3 DNA sequence: TGTGCCAGCAGCTTAGATCGTTACGAGCAGTACTTC. The complete variable domain, with remaining parts taken from reference TRBV11-2 and TRBJ2-7, reads EAGVAQSPRYKIIEKRQSVAFWCNPISGHATLYWYQQILGQGPKLLIQFQNNGVVDDSQLPKDRFSAERLKGVDSTLKIQPAKLEDSAVYLCASSLDRYEQYFGPGTRLTVT.

CDR3 DNA: TGTGCCAGCAGCTTAGCCCTTCCCGGACTAGCGGGAGACCATGAGCAGTTCTTC. Amino acid sequence: CASSLALPGLAGDHEQFF. The V call is TRBV11-3, the J call TRBJ2-1, with 13 bases lining up with TRBD2. J lost 8 bases, V lost 1 base, and 11 bases had no gene match. Germline values: CDR1 SGHNT, CDR2 YENEEA. This CDR3 spans 18 amino acids.

The chain carries TRBV5-5 and TRBJ2-1; 12 bases fit TRBD2. Germline CDR1 and CDR2: SGHKS and YYEKEE (reference sequence). The CDR3 covers 16 residues. V dropped 5 bases and J dropped 6; count of bases not matched to a gene: 9. The CDR3 here is CASSRLAGEVGNEQFF. In DNA form, the CDR3 reads TGTGCCAGCAGTCGACTAGCGGGAGAGGTTGGCAATGAGCAGTTCTTC. The whole variable domain, filled in from reference TRBV5-5 and TRBJ2-1, reads DAGVTQSPTHLIKTRGQQVTLRCSPISGHKSVSWYQQVLGQGPQFIFQYYEKEERGRGNFPDRFSARQFPNYSSELNVNALLLGDSALYLCASSRLAGEVGNEQFFGPGTRLTVL.